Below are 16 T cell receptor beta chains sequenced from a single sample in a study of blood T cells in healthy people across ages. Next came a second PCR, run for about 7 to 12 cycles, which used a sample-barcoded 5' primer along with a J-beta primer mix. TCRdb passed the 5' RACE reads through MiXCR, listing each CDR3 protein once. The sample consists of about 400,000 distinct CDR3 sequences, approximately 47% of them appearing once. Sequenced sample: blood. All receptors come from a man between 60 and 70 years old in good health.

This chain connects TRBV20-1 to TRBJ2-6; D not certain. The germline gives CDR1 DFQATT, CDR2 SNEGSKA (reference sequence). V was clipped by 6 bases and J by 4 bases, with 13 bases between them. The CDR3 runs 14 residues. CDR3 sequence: CSANSGLGANVLTF. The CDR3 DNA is TGCAGTGCCAATTCCGGGTTAGGGGCCAACGTCCTGACTTTC.

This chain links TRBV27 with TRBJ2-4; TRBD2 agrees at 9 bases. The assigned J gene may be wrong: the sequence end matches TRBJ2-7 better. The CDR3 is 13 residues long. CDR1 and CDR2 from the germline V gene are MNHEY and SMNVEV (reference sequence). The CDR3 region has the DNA TGTGCCAGCAGTTTCGAGCGGGGGGTCGAGCAGTACTTC. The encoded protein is CASSFERGVEQYF.

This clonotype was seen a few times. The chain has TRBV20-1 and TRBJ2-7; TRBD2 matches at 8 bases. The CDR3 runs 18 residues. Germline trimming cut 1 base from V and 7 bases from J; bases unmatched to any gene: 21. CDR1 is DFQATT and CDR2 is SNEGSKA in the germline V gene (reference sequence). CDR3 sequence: CSARGRLSGGPALGEQYF. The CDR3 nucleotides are TGCAGTGCTAGAGGCCGCCTCTCGGGAGGGCCCGCTTTGGGGGAGCAGTACTTC.

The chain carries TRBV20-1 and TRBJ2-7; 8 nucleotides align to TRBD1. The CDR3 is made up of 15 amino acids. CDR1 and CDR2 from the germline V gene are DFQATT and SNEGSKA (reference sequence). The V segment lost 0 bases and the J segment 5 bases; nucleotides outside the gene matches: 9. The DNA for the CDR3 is TGCAGTGCTAGAGATGGACAGGGACAGAAGAACGAGCAGTACTTC. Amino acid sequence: CSARDGQGQKNEQYF.

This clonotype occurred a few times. CDR3 coding DNA: TGTGCCAGCAGCTCCCGTCCCCAACTAGCGGGAGGCTCGAACACCGGGGAGCTGTTTTTT. The encoded protein is CASSSRPQLAGGSNTGELFF. The rearrangement links TRBV11-2 to TRBJ2-2, with TRBD2 identical over 12 bases. The junction had 12 bases not matched to a gene; V was cut back by 4 bases and J by 0 bases. Germline CDR1 and CDR2: SGHAT and FQNNGV. The CDR3 spans 20 residues.

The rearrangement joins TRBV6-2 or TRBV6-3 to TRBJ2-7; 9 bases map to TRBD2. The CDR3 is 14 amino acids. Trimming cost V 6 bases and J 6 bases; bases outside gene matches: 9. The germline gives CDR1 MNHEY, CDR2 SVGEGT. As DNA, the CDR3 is TGTGCCAGCAGAGGGAGCGGGAGGTTGGGCGAGCAGTACTTC. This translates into CASRGSGRLGEQYF.

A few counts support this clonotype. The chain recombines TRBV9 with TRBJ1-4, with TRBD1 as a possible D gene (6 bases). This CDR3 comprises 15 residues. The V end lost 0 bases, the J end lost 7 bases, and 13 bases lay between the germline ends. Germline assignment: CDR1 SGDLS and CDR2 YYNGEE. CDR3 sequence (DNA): TGTGCCAGCAGCGTAGCAGGGACAACGACTGAAAAACTGTTTTTT. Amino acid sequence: CASSVAGTTTEKLFF.

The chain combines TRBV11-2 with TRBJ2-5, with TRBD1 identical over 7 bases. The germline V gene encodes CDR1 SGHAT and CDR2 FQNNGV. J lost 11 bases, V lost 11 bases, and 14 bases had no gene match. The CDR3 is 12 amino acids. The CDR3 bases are TGTGCCGGACGACAGGGCTACAATGAGCAGTACTTC. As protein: CAGRQGYNEQYF. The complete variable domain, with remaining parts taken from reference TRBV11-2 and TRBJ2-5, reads EAGVAQSPRYKIIEKRQSVAFWCNPISGHATLYWYQQILGQGPKLLIQFQNNGVVDDSQLPKDRFSAERLKGVDSTLKIQPAKLEDSAVYLCAGRQGYNEQYFGPGTRLLVL.

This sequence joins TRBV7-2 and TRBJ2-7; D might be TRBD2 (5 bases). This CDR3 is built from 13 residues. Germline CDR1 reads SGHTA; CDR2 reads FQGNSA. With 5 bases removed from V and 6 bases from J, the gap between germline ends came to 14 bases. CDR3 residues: CASSPRGLGEQYF. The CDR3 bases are TGTGCCAGCAGCCCTCGAGGGCTGGGCGAGCAGTACTTC.

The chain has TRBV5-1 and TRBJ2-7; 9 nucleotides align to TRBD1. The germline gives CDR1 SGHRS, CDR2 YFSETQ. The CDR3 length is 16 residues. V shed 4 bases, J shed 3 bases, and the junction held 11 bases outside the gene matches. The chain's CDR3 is CASSTRTGDMVYEQYF. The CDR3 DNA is TGCGCCAGCAGCACCCGGACAGGGGATATGGTCTACGAGCAGTACTTC.

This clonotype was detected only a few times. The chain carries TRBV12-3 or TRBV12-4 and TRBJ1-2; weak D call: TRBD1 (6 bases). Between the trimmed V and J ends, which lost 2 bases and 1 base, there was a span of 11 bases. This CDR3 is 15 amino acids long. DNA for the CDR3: TGTGCCAGCAGTTTATCGGACAGATATAACTATGGCTACACCTTC. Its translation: CASSLSDRYNYGYTF.

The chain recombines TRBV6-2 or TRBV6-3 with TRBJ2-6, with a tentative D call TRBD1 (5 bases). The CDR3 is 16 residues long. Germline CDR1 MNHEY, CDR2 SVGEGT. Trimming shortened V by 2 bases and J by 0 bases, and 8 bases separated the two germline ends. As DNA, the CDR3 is TGTGCCAGCAGTTACGGGGCGAACTCTGGGGCCAACGTCCTGACTTTC. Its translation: CASSYGANSGANVLTF.

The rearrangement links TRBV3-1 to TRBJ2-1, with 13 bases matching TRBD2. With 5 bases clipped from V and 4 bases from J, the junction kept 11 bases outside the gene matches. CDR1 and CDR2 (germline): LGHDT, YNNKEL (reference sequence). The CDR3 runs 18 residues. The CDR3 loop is CASSRKLAGGNSYNEQFF. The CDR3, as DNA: TGTGCCAGCAGCAGGAAACTAGCGGGGGGGAACTCTTACAATGAGCAGTTCTTC.

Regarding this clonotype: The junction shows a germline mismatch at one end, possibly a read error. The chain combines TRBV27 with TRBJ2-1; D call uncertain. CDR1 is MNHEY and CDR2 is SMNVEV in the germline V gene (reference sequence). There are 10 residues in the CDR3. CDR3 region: CASGLREQFF. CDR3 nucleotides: TGTGCCAGCGGTTTACGGGAGCAGTTCTTC.

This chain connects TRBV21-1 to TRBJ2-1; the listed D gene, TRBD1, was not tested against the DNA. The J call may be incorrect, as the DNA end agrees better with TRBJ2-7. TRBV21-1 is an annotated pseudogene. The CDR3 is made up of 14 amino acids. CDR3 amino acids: CASVSPGAAYEQYF. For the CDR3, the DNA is TGTGCCAGCGTTTCCCCCGGGGCGGCCTACGAGCAGTACTTC.

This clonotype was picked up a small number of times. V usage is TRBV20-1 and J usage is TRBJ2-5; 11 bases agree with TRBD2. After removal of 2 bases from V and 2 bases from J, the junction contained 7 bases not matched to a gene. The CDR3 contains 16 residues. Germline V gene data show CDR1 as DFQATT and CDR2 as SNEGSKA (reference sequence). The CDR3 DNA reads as TGCAGTGCTAGATCACGGACTAGCGGGTCACAAGAGACCCAGTACTTC. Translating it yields CSARSRTSGSQETQYF.